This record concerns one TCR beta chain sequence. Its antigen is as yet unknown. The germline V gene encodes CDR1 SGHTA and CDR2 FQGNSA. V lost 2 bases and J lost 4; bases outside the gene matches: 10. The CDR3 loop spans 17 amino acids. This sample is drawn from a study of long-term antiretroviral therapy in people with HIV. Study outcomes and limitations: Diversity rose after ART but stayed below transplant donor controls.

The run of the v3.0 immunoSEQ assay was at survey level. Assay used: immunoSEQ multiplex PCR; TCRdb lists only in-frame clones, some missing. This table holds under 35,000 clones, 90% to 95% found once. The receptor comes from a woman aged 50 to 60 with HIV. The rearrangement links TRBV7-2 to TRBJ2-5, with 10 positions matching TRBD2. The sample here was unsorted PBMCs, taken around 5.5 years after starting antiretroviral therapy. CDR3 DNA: TGTGCCAGCAGCTTAACAGGACTAGCGGCATTGGGAGAGACCCAGTACTTC. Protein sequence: CASSLTGLAALGETQYF.